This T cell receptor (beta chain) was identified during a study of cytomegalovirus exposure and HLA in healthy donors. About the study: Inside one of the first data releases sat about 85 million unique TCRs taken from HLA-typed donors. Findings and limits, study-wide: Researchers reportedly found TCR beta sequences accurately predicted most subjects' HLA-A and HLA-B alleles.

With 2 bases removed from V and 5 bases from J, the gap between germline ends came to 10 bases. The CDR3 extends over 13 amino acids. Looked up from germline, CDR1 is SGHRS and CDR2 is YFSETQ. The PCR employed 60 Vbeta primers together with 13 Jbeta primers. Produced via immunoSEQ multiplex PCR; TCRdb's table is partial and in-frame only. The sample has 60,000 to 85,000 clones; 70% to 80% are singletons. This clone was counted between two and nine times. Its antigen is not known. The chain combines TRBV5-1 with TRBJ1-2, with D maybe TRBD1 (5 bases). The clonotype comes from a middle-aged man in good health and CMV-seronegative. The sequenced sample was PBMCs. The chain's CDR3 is CASSFGQGYGYTF. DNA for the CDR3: TGCGCCAGCAGCTTCGGACAAGGGTATGGCTACACCTTC. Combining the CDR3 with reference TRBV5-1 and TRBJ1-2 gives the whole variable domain KAGVTQTPRYLIKTRGQQVTLSCSPISGHRSVSWYQQTPGQGLQFLFEYFSETQRNKGNFPGRFSGRQFSNSRSEMNVSTLELGDSALYLCASSFGQGYGYTFGSGTRLTVV.